The next 32 T cell receptor beta chains were all read from a single sample in a study of T cell responses to AZD1222 COVID-19 vaccine. Using immunoSEQ multiplex PCR, the repertoire was profiled, and TCRdb retains in-frame clones only, with some absent. The sample has 95,000 to 150,000 clones; roughly nine tenths are singletons. Sequenced here: peripheral blood, sampled on day 0 of AZD1222 vaccination. These receptors were collected from an adult in good health.

The J gene is TRBJ1-1, the V gene TRBV19, with unresolved D. The V gene's germline CDR1 is LNHDA and CDR2 SQIVND (reference sequence). There are 17 residues in the CDR3. V lost 7 bases to trimming and J lost 0 bases, with 21 bases between them. CDR3 amino acids: CASTPSWAVKMNTEAFF. The CDR3 nucleotides are TGTGCCAGTACCCCTAGCTGGGCAGTGAAAATGAACACTGAAGCTTTCTTT.

The chain links TRBV2 to TRBJ1-2, with D possibly being TRBD1 (5 bases). The CDR3 totals 15 residues. V was shortened by 6 bases and J by 4 bases, with 18 bases between the two germline ends. Germline values: CDR1 SNHLY, CDR2 FYNNEI. CDR3 protein: CASSEQETGGYGYTF. The CDR3 region has the DNA TGTGCCAGCAGCGAACAGGAAACTGGAGGCTATGGCTACACCTTC.

V and J are TRBV27 and TRBJ1-2; 8 positions match TRBD1. The CDR3 consists of 14 residues. V trimming: 4 bases; J trimming: 7 bases; junction bases outside the gene matches: 8. CDR1 and CDR2 (germline): MNHEY, SMNVEV (reference sequence). The CDR3 nucleotides are TGTGCCAGCAGTTCAGGACAGGGATTAGGTGGCTACACCTTC. Residues: CASSSGQGLGGYTF.

The V gene is TRBV6-5, the J gene TRBJ1-4; D call uncertain. CDR3 length equals 14 residues. Germline V CDR1 and CDR2: MNHEY, SVGAGI. V lost 5 bases, J lost 10 bases, and 17 bases lay in between. CDR3 amino acids: CASSPSEGGGKLFF. CDR3 sequence (DNA): TGTGCCAGCAGTCCCTCGGAGGGTGGTGGAAAACTGTTTTTT.

The chain couples TRBV19 to TRBJ2-1, with 10 positions matching TRBD2. Per the germline V gene, CDR1 is LNHDA and CDR2 is SQIVND (reference sequence). The CDR3 consists of 15 residues. V lost 5 bases, J lost 2 bases, and 3 bases stayed unmatched. For the CDR3, the DNA is TGTGCCAGTAGTTCTAGCGGGGGAGCCTACAATGAGCAGTTCTTC. Amino acids: CASSSSGGAYNEQFF.

The CDR3 is CASSSGTGSSYEQYV. The CDR3 region has the DNA TGTGCCAGCAGCTCCGGGACAGGAAGCTCCTACGAGCAGTACGTC. This chain joins TRBV7-6 and TRBJ2-7; 8 nucleotides line up with TRBD1. V was clipped by 4 bases and J by 0 bases; unmatched bases: 5. Germline CDR1 reads SGHVS; CDR2 reads FNYEAQ. CDR3 length: 15 residues.

This sequence joins TRBV19 and TRBJ1-3; possible D gene TRBD1, 5 bases. Trimming shortened V by 8 bases and J by 3 bases, and 20 bases separated the two germline ends. Germline CDR1 LNHDA, CDR2 SQIVND (reference sequence). This CDR3 region has 16 residues. CDR3 in amino acids: CASSTGLTQGGNTIYF. DNA for the CDR3: TGTGCCAGTTCAACGGGACTCACGCAAGGTGGAAACACCATATATTTT.

The genes are TRBV30 and TRBJ1-5; D gene unclear. Trimming shortened V by 5 bases and J by 1 base, and 12 bases separated the two germline ends. The CDR3 is 14 amino acids. The germline V gene has CDR1 GTSNPN and CDR2 SVGIG (reference sequence). The CDR3 region has the DNA TGTGCCTGGGGGTTCGGCTGGAGCAATCAGCCCCAGCATTTT. It translates to CAWGFGWSNQPQHF. The whole variable domain, remainder taken from reference TRBV30 and TRBJ1-5, is SQTIHQWPATLVQPVGSPLSLECTVEGTSNPNLYWYRQAAGRGLQLLFYSVGIGQISSEVPQNLSASRPQDRQFILSSKKLLLSDSGFYLCAWGFGWSNQPQHFGDGTRLSIL.

In DNA form, the CDR3 reads TGTGCCAGCAAGACTAGCGGGGGGAATGAGCAGTTCTTC. This codes for CASKTSGGNEQFF. The chain uses TRBV3-1 (or the pseudogene TRBV3-2) and TRBJ2-1; 13 bases agree with TRBD2. Germline CDR1 is LGHDT and CDR2 is YNNKEL (reference sequence). The CDR3 loop spans 13 amino acids. The junction had 1 base not matched to a gene; V was cut back by 7 bases and J by 7 bases.

The chain carries TRBV19 and TRBJ1-3; no clear D. The V end was cut by 7 bases, the J end by 0 bases, with 10 bases between. Germline CDR1 reads LNHDA; CDR2 reads SQIVND (reference sequence). The CDR3 has 14 amino acids. The CDR3 protein is CASMGSSSGNTIYF. In nucleotides, the CDR3 is TGTGCCAGTATGGGCTCCTCCTCTGGAAACACCATATATTTT.

In DNA form, the CDR3 reads TGTGCCAGCAGTTTTGGGGTGGCAGGCCAGGCTTTCTTT. As protein: CASSFGVAGQAFF. The V and J genes are TRBV12-3 or TRBV12-4 and TRBJ1-1; D gene uncertain. The CDR3 contains 13 residues. The germline V and J ends were trimmed by 3 bases and 11 bases, with 16 bases remaining between them.

The CDR3 bases are TGTGCCAGCAGCTCCGACCAATTAAACACTGAAGCTTTCTTT. This codes for CASSSDQLNTEAFF. The J gene is TRBJ1-1, the V gene TRBV11-3; D not certain. Germline V gene sequence: CDR1 SGHNT, CDR2 YENEEA. V was pared by 4 bases and J by 2 bases, with 11 bases between. The CDR3 loop spans 14 amino acids.

The chain couples TRBV6-5 to TRBJ2-7, with D possibly TRBD2 on 5 matching bases. The V end was cut by 5 bases, the J end by 3 bases, with 11 bases between. The CDR3 contains 13 residues. Looked up from germline, CDR1 is MNHEY and CDR2 is SVGAGI. The CDR3 loop reads CASSQEVIYEQYV. The CDR3 nucleotides read TGTGCCAGCAGTCAGGAGGTCATCTACGAGCAGTACGTC.

This chain joins TRBV6-6 and TRBJ2-1; 11 bases map to TRBD2. There are 15 residues in the CDR3. The junction had 1 base not matched to a gene; V was cut back by 0 bases and J by 6 bases. CDR1 is MNHNY and CDR2 is SVGAGI in the germline V gene (reference sequence). CDR3 residues: CASSYSLAGGNEQFF. CDR3 coding DNA: TGTGCCAGCAGTTACTCTCTAGCGGGGGGCAATGAGCAGTTCTTC.

The rearrangement joins TRBV18 to TRBJ1-1, with D unresolved. Trimming took 6 bases from V and 1 from J, leaving 12 bases between them. The CDR3 totals 14 residues. From germline, CDR1 is KGHSH and CDR2 LQKENI. CDR3 coding DNA: TGTGCCAGCTCTCTAAACTCCTGGAACACTGAAGCTTTCTTT. Translation gives CASSLNSWNTEAFF.

The V call is TRBV29-1, the J call TRBJ1-3, with a tentative D call TRBD1 (6 bases). CDR3 size: 15 residues. CDR1 and CDR2 (germline): SQVTM, ANQGSEA. Deletions cut 3 bases from V and 2 bases from J, with 14 bases between. In DNA, the CDR3 is TGCAGCGTTGATTATGAGGGGGTGGCTGGAAACACCATATATTTT. It encodes CSVDYEGVAGNTIYF.

CDR3 nucleotide sequence: TGTGCCAGTAGTCCAAGACTGGACTCCTACGAGCAGTACGTC. Protein: CASSPRLDSYEQYV. The chain joins TRBV19 to TRBJ2-7; D gene uncertain. Between the trimmed V and J ends, which lost 5 bases and 0 bases, there was a span of 11 bases. The CDR3 is 14 residues long. The V gene's germline CDR1 is LNHDA and CDR2 SQIVND (reference sequence).

The rearrangement uses TRBV30 and TRBJ1-2; D is unresolved. V shed 6 bases and J shed 7 bases, with 21 bases lying between them. Germline CDR1 and CDR2: GTSNPN and SVGIG (reference sequence). This CDR3 comprises 14 residues. CDR3 region: CACRLPLDGSGYTF. The DNA for the CDR3 is TGTGCCTGCAGGCTTCCCTTGGATGGGAGTGGCTACACCTTC.

This chain connects TRBV2 to TRBJ2-5; D not certain. CDR1 and CDR2 (germline): SNHLY, FYNNEI. The CDR3 contains 12 residues. Trimming cost V 4 bases and J 1 base, with 4 bases left between them. The CDR3 reads CASSVLQETQYF. The CDR3 DNA reads as TGTGCCAGCAGTGTACTCCAAGAGACCCAGTACTTC. Full variable domain (outside the CDR3, taken from reference TRBV2 and TRBJ2-5): EPEVTQTPSHQVTQMGQEVILRCVPISNHLYFYWYRQILGQKVEFLVSFYNNEISEKSEIFDDQFSVERPDGSNFTLKIRSTKLEDSAMYFCASSVLQETQYFGPGTRLLVL.

The V and J genes are TRBV5-6 and TRBJ1-1; D ambiguous. The ends were cut back, 1 base at V and 1 base at J, with 11 bases in the middle. The CDR3 totals 15 residues. The germline CDR1 and CDR2 sequences are SGHDT and YYEEEE. The CDR3 nucleotides are TGTGCCAGCAGCTTGCTTGGGAGGGAGAACACTGAAGCTTTCTTT. This gives the protein CASSLLGRENTEAFF.

The chain has TRBV30 and TRBJ1-6; 8 bases fit TRBD1. In germline, CDR1 is GTSNPN, CDR2 SVGIG (reference sequence). The CDR3 has 12 residues. The CDR3 region has the DNA TGTATTGCGGACAGGGAAAGTTCACCCCTCCACTTT. This gives the protein CIADRESSPLHF.

CDR3: CASSLNDRPYGYTF. DNA for the CDR3: TGTGCCAGCAGTCTTAACGACAGGCCCTATGGCTACACCTTC. This chain uses TRBV11-3 with TRBJ1-2; D perhaps matches TRBD1 (6 bases). V lost 6 bases to trimming and J lost 4 bases, with 15 bases between them. Germline CDR1 reads SGHNT; CDR2 reads YENEEA. The CDR3 has 14 residues.

The V call is TRBV30, the J call TRBJ1-2; a weak D match, TRBD1 (6 bases). Between the trimmed V and J ends, which lost 2 bases and 4 bases, there was a span of 11 bases. The CDR3 extends over 13 amino acids. Germline V gene lookup returns CDR1 GTSNPN and CDR2 SVGIG (reference sequence). The CDR3 spells CAWSISQGYGYTF. In nucleotides, the CDR3 is TGTGCCTGGAGTATATCACAGGGCTATGGCTACACCTTC.

This clone was picked up a small number of times. The chain has TRBV19 and TRBJ2-7, with D perhaps TRBD1 (5 bases). This CDR3 has 16 amino acids. The germline V gene has CDR1 LNHDA and CDR2 SQIVND (reference sequence). Trimming pared 3 bases from V and 5 bases from J, leaving 20 bases between. The CDR3 DNA is TGTGCCAGTAGTATCTTCTCTGGGGCCTCGACCGACGAGCAGTACTTC. Protein sequence: CASSIFSGASTDEQYF. The full variable domain, rest sourced from reference TRBV19 and TRBJ2-7, is DGGITQSPKYLFRKEGQNVTLSCEQNLNHDAMYWYRQDPGQGLRLIYYSQIVNDFQKGDIAEGYSVSREKKESFPLTVTSAQKNPTAFYLCASSIFSGASTDEQYFGPGTRLTVT.

The V call is TRBV19, the J call TRBJ1-2, with D possibly matching TRBD1 (5 bases). This CDR3 contains 14 residues. The germline gives CDR1 LNHDA, CDR2 SQIVND (reference sequence). V lost 8 bases to trimming and J lost 0 bases, with 13 bases between them. The CDR3 protein is CASWGGVTNYGYTF. CDR3 DNA sequence: TGTGCCAGTTGGGGCGGGGTCACTAACTATGGCTACACCTTC.

The V gene is TRBV3-1 (or the pseudogene TRBV3-2), the J gene TRBJ2-3; 7 positions match TRBD1. The CDR3 runs to 16 residues. From germline, CDR1 is LGHDT and CDR2 YNNKEL (reference sequence). The trim removed 1 base at V and 0 bases at J, leaving 4 bases unmatched. In DNA, the CDR3 is TGTGCCAGCAGCCAAGTACAGGGGCCAAGCACAGATACGCAGTATTTT. Encoded protein: CASSQVQGPSTDTQYF.

The genes are TRBV3-1 (or the pseudogene TRBV3-2) and TRBJ2-1; D is uncertain. With 1 base removed from V and 0 bases from J, the gap between germline ends came to 7 bases. Germline V lookup: CDR1 LGHDT, CDR2 YNNKEL (reference sequence). The CDR3 totals 15 residues. CDR3 protein: CASSQATVSYNEQFF. The CDR3 DNA reads as TGTGCCAGCAGCCAAGCGACGGTCTCCTACAATGAGCAGTTCTTC.

The rearrangement links TRBV12-5 to TRBJ2-6, with D possibly matching TRBD2 (6 bases). Germline V lookup: CDR1 LGHNT, CDR2 FRNRAP. CDR3 length: 15 amino acids. V was cut by 5 bases and J by 4 bases, with 12 bases left in between. The CDR3 nucleotides read TGTGCTAGTGGTCCCCCGGGGGTCGGGGCCAACGTCCTGACTTTC. This translates into CASGPPGVGANVLTF.

V gene TRBV11-2 combines with J gene TRBJ2-1; 7 bases align to TRBD2. In germline, CDR1 is SGHAT, CDR2 FQNNGV. Trimming removed 1 base from V and 4 bases from J; junction bases left unmatched: 7. The CDR3 covers 16 residues. The CDR3 spells CASSLAGTMGYNEQFF. The CDR3 coding sequence is TGTGCCAGCAGCTTAGCCGGGACTATGGGATACAATGAGCAGTTCTTC.

The chain recombines TRBV18 with TRBJ1-1; D call uncertain. The CDR3 is 16 residues long. Trimming removed 2 bases from V and 0 bases from J, with 13 bases in between. Germline V gives CDR1 KGHSH, CDR2 LQKENI. Here the CDR3 reads CASSPTNREMNTEAFF. The CDR3 DNA follows: TGTGCCAGCTCACCAACTAATCGGGAAATGAACACTGAAGCTTTCTTT.

The rearrangement uses TRBV5-1 and TRBJ1-2; possible D gene TRBD1, 5 bases. V was pared by 3 bases and J by 6 bases, with 15 bases between. The CDR3 has 14 amino acids. Germline loops: CDR1 SGHRS, CDR2 YFSETQ. The CDR3 nucleotides read TGCGCCAGCAGCTCCCCAATTCAGGGAGATGGCTACACCTTC. Its protein is CASSSPIQGDGYTF.

The V call is TRBV29-1, the J call TRBJ1-1; D not resolved. The length of the CDR3 is 11 residues. CDR1 and CDR2 from the germline V gene are SQVTM and ANQGSEA. The V and J ends lost 6 bases and 0 bases respectively, with 5 bases between them. The CDR3 sequence is CSVYMNTEAFF. CDR3 DNA sequence: TGCAGCGTGTACATGAACACTGAAGCTTTCTTT.